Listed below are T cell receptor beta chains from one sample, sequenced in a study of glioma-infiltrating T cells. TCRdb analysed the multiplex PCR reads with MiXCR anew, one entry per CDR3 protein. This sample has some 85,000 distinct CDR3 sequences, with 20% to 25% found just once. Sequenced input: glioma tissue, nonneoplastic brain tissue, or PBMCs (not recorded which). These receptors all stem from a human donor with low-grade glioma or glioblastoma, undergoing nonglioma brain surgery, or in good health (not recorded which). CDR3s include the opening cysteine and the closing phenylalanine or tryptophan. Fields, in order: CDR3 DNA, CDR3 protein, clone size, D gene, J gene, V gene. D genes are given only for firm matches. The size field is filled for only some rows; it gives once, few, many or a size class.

CDR3nt: TGTGCCAGCAGGGCCCTCCTTAGGCAAACTGACTCTGGAAACACCATATATTTT
CDR3aa: CASRALLRQTDSGNTIYF
abundance: many
d_gene: .
j_gene: TRBJ1-3
v_gene: TRBV12-3/TRBV12-4

CDR3nt: TGCGCCAGCAGCTGGGGGACCCGCTACGAGCAGTACTTC
CDR3aa: CASSWGTRYEQYF
abundance: many
d_gene: .
j_gene: TRBJ2-7
v_gene: TRBV5-1

CDR3nt: TGCGCCAGCAGCTCAGGACAGGGACCGAGCCACGAGCAGTACTTC
CDR3aa: CASSSGQGPSHEQYF
abundance: .
d_gene: TRBD1
j_gene: TRBJ2-7
v_gene: TRBV5-1

CDR3nt: TGTGCCAGCAGCGTAGAAACAACTGGAAACACCATATATTTT
CDR3aa: CASSVETTGNTIYF
abundance: few
d_gene: .
j_gene: TRBJ1-3
v_gene: TRBV9

CDR3nt: TGTGCCAGCAGCCCACCGGGGACGACGGGGTATGGCTACACCTTC
CDR3aa: CASSPPGTTGYGYTF
abundance: many
d_gene: .
j_gene: TRBJ1-2
v_gene: TRBV7-2

CDR3nt: TGTGTCAGCAGTACCTGGCGGGGGACCTACAATGAGCAGTTCTTC
CDR3aa: CVSSTWRGTYNEQFF
abundance: .
d_gene: TRBD2
j_gene: TRBJ2-1
v_gene: TRBV27

CDR3nt: TGTGCCAGCTCGCAGGGGGGTTCCTACAATGAGCAGTTCTTC
CDR3aa: CASSQGGSYNEQFF
abundance: many
d_gene: .
j_gene: TRBJ2-1
v_gene: TRBV18

CDR3nt: TGTGCCAGCAGCTCCGAAGGGACAGATACGCAGTATTTT
CDR3aa: CASSSEGTDTQYF
abundance: many
d_gene: .
j_gene: TRBJ2-3
v_gene: TRBV7-2

CDR3nt: TGTGCCAGCACCGCTCAGCTAATAACTAATGAAAAACTGTTTTTT
CDR3aa: CASTAQLITNEKLFF
abundance: many
d_gene: .
j_gene: TRBJ1-4
v_gene: TRBV2

CDR3nt: TGTGCCAGCAGTCCCTCGTCCGGGACAGGGGTCTACGAGCAGTACTTC
CDR3aa: CASSPSSGTGVYEQYF
abundance: few
d_gene: TRBD1
j_gene: TRBJ2-7
v_gene: TRBV5-4

CDR3nt: TGTGCCAGCAGCGCAGGGGTGGGGATGAACACTGAAGCTTTCTTT
CDR3aa: CASSAGVGMNTEAFF
abundance: many
d_gene: .
j_gene: TRBJ1-1
v_gene: TRBV3-1

CDR3nt: TGTGCCATCAGTGAGTCTACTGACACGGATACGCAGTATTTT
CDR3aa: CAISESTDTDTQYF
abundance: many
d_gene: .
j_gene: TRBJ2-3
v_gene: TRBV10-3

CDR3nt: TGTGCCAGCAGTTTCAGACGGGGGACAGATACGCAGTATTTT
CDR3aa: CASSFRRGTDTQYF
abundance: many
d_gene: .
j_gene: TRBJ2-3
v_gene: TRBV6-1

CDR3nt: TGTGCCAGCAGTTTAGGGGACTCCCGCCAGTATTTT
CDR3aa: CASSLGDSRQYF
abundance: few
d_gene: .
j_gene: TRBJ2-3
v_gene: TRBV12-3/TRBV12-4

CDR3nt: TGTGCCAGCTCACCAGGAGTTCACTCCTACAATGAGCAGTTCTTC
CDR3aa: CASSPGVHSYNEQFF
abundance: few
d_gene: .
j_gene: TRBJ2-1
v_gene: TRBV18

CDR3nt: TGCGCCAGCAGTGGGCGAGTAAGAGACTACCGGTTCCAAGAGACCCAGTACTTC
CDR3aa: CASSGRVRDYRFQETQYF
abundance: few
d_gene: .
j_gene: TRBJ2-5
v_gene: TRBV10-2

CDR3nt: TGCGCCAGCAGCTTGTACCTAGCGGGAGGGCCCTCCTTTAATTTT
CDR3aa: CASSLYLAGGPSFNF
abundance: few
d_gene: TRBD2
j_gene: TRBJ2-3
v_gene: TRBV5-1

CDR3nt: TGCGCCAGCAGCCAAGAACCGGGTGACTATGGCTACACCTTC
CDR3aa: CASSQEPGDYGYTF
abundance: many
d_gene: .
j_gene: TRBJ1-2
v_gene: TRBV4-1

CDR3nt: TGTGCCAGCAGCTTTAGGACAGGGCCCTACAATGAGCAGTTCTTC
CDR3aa: CASSFRTGPYNEQFF
abundance: .
d_gene: TRBD1
j_gene: TRBJ2-1
v_gene: TRBV7-9

CDR3nt: TGTGCCAGCAGCCAGCCACAGAACACTGAAGCTTTCTTT
CDR3aa: CASSQPQNTEAFF
abundance: many
d_gene: .
j_gene: TRBJ1-1
v_gene: TRBV3-1

CDR3nt: TGTGCCAGCCGAGGGCTGGGACTAGCGGCGAACGAGCAGTTCTTC
CDR3aa: CASRGLGLAANEQFF
abundance: .
d_gene: TRBD2
j_gene: TRBJ2-1
v_gene: TRBV18

CDR3nt: TGTGCCAGCAGCTTGGACCCAAGGGCGGCTAACTATGGCTACACCTTC
CDR3aa: CASSLDPRAANYGYTF
abundance: many
d_gene: .
j_gene: TRBJ1-2
v_gene: TRBV5-4

CDR3nt: TGTGCCACCAGTGATCCTCCGGGACAGGATTTATGCTTC
CDR3aa: CATSDPPGQDLCF
abundance: many
d_gene: TRBD1
j_gene: TRBJ2-1
v_gene: TRBV24-1

CDR3nt: TGCGCCAGCAGCGAAGGGACAGGCAACACTGAAGCTTTCTTT
CDR3aa: CASSEGTGNTEAFF
abundance: many
d_gene: TRBD1
j_gene: TRBJ1-1
v_gene: TRBV5-1

CDR3nt: TGTGCCAGCAACTCGGGACAGGGGGCGGATGGCTACACCTTC
CDR3aa: CASNSGQGADGYTF
abundance: many
d_gene: TRBD1
j_gene: TRBJ1-2
v_gene: TRBV6-1

CDR3nt: TGTGCCAGCAGGGACAGGGCCATGAACACTGAAGCTTTCTTT
CDR3aa: CASRDRAMNTEAFF
abundance: many
d_gene: TRBD1
j_gene: TRBJ1-1
v_gene: TRBV19

CDR3nt: TGCGCCAGCAGCTCGAAGGATTACGACAAAGTTCCTGGAGATACGCAGTATTTT
CDR3aa: CASSSKDYDKVPGDTQYF
abundance: .
d_gene: .
j_gene: TRBJ2-3
v_gene: TRBV5-1

CDR3nt: TGCAGTGCTAGCACCCGGGTTCAAGGCGGCTACACCTTC
CDR3aa: CSASTRVQGGYTF
abundance: many
d_gene: .
j_gene: TRBJ1-2
v_gene: TRBV20-1

CDR3nt: TGTGCCAGCAGCTTATGGACGGTGAACTATGGCTACACCTTC
CDR3aa: CASSLWTVNYGYTF
abundance: .
d_gene: .
j_gene: TRBJ1-2
v_gene: TRBV7-2

CDR3nt: TGTGCCAGCAGCTCTAATAGCGGCTCCTACAATGAGCAGTTCTTC
CDR3aa: CASSSNSGSYNEQFF
abundance: many
d_gene: .
j_gene: TRBJ2-1
v_gene: TRBV7-2

CDR3nt: TGTGCCAGCAGTGTGGTTGGACAGGGGAATCAGCCCCAGCATTTT
CDR3aa: CASSVVGQGNQPQHF
abundance: few
d_gene: TRBD1
j_gene: TRBJ1-5
v_gene: TRBV2

CDR3nt: TGTGCCAGCAGTTTCGGACGGGCCGCAGAAGCTTTCTTT
CDR3aa: CASSFGRAAEAFF
abundance: .
d_gene: .
j_gene: TRBJ1-1
v_gene: TRBV6-9

CDR3nt: TGTGCCAGCAATTCCGCGGGGGGCGCCTACAATGAGCAGTTCTTC
CDR3aa: CASNSAGGAYNEQFF
abundance: many
d_gene: TRBD2
j_gene: TRBJ2-1
v_gene: TRBV6-1

CDR3nt: TGCGCCAGCGGTAATAGCGGAGCCTACAATGAGCAGTTCTTC
CDR3aa: CASGNSGAYNEQFF
abundance: many
d_gene: .
j_gene: TRBJ2-1
v_gene: TRBV10-2

CDR3nt: TGTGCCAGCAGTTACGGACCTGGCACAGATACGCAGTATTTT
CDR3aa: CASSYGPGTDTQYF
abundance: many
d_gene: .
j_gene: TRBJ2-3
v_gene: TRBV6-5

CDR3nt: TGCGCCAGCAGCCAAGATAGGGATCGCTATCAGCCCCAGCATTTT
CDR3aa: CASSQDRDRYQPQHF
abundance: many
d_gene: .
j_gene: TRBJ1-5
v_gene: TRBV4-1

CDR3nt: TGTGCCAGCAGCCCTAGCCCCAATCAGCCCCAGCATTTT
CDR3aa: CASSPSPNQPQHF
abundance: many
d_gene: .
j_gene: TRBJ1-5
v_gene: TRBV7-2

CDR3nt: TGCAGTGCTAGAGTTGCGGACAGGGGGAACGAGCAGTACTTC
CDR3aa: CSARVADRGNEQYF
abundance: many
d_gene: TRBD1
j_gene: TRBJ2-7
v_gene: TRBV20-1

CDR3nt: TGTGCCAGCAGTCCCAATAGGGGTACTGGCACCGGGGAGCTGTTTTTT
CDR3aa: CASSPNRGTGTGELFF
abundance: .
d_gene: .
j_gene: TRBJ2-2
v_gene: TRBV2

CDR3nt: TGTGCCAGCTGTGGACAGGGAGTGGGGGCCCTCCACTTT
CDR3aa: CASCGQGVGALHF
abundance: many
d_gene: TRBD1
j_gene: TRBJ1-6
v_gene: TRBV2

CDR3nt: TGTGCCAGCAGCGTAGAGAATAATCGCTATGGCTACACCTTC
CDR3aa: CASSVENNRYGYTF
abundance: few
d_gene: .
j_gene: TRBJ1-2
v_gene: TRBV9

CDR3nt: TGTGCCAGCAGTGACCGGACAGGGGCTAACCAAGAGACCCAGTACTTC
CDR3aa: CASSDRTGANQETQYF
abundance: .
d_gene: TRBD1
j_gene: TRBJ2-5
v_gene: TRBV6-2/TRBV6-3

CDR3nt: TGTGCCAGCAACCGGGACAGGGGATCCTACGAGCAGTACTTC
CDR3aa: CASNRDRGSYEQYF
abundance: many
d_gene: TRBD1
j_gene: TRBJ2-7
v_gene: TRBV2

CDR3nt: TGTGCCAGCAGTGAATTCAGCGGGAGGGCACGGTTAGATACGCAGTATTTT
CDR3aa: CASSEFSGRARLDTQYF
abundance: many
d_gene: TRBD2
j_gene: TRBJ2-3
v_gene: TRBV6-1

CDR3nt: TGCAGCCTTTCCAAAAGTCGACAAGAGACCCAGTACTTC
CDR3aa: CSLSKSRQETQYF
abundance: many
d_gene: .
j_gene: TRBJ2-5
v_gene: TRBV29-1

CDR3nt: TGTGCCAGCCAAGGGGCTGGAAACACCATATATTTT
CDR3aa: CASQGAGNTIYF
abundance: many
d_gene: .
j_gene: TRBJ1-3
v_gene: TRBV4-2

CDR3nt: TGTGCCATCAGATTGTCGCCGGGACGATACACTGAAGCTTTCTTT
CDR3aa: CAIRLSPGRYTEAFF
abundance: many
d_gene: .
j_gene: TRBJ1-1
v_gene: TRBV10-3

CDR3nt: TGTGCCAGCAGCCAAGTATTCGGACAGCAGAATTCACCCCTCCACTTT
CDR3aa: CASSQVFGQQNSPLHF
abundance: many
d_gene: .
j_gene: TRBJ1-6
v_gene: TRBV14

CDR3nt: TGTGCCAGCAGCAGGCGGGGTACCGGGAGATACAATGAGCAGCTCTTC
CDR3aa: CASSRRGTGRYNEQLF
abundance: .
d_gene: .
j_gene: TRBJ2-1
v_gene: TRBV6-1

CDR3nt: TGTGCCAGCTCACCAAGAGAGACAGATACGCAGTATTTT
CDR3aa: CASSPRETDTQYF
abundance: many
d_gene: .
j_gene: TRBJ2-3
v_gene: TRBV18

CDR3nt: TGCAGCGTCCGAGATTACGAGCAGTACTTC
CDR3aa: CSVRDYEQYF
abundance: few
d_gene: .
j_gene: TRBJ2-7
v_gene: TRBV29-1

CDR3nt: TGCAGTGCTAGTAGGGCCAGGGTAAGCTACGAGCAGTACTTC
CDR3aa: CSASRARVSYEQYF
abundance: many
d_gene: .
j_gene: TRBJ2-7
v_gene: TRBV20-1

CDR3nt: TGTGCCAGCAGCCAAACCTTGGGACTAGCGGGAGATGGGGCCAACGTCCTGACTTTC
CDR3aa: CASSQTLGLAGDGANVLTF
abundance: .
d_gene: TRBD2
j_gene: TRBJ2-6
v_gene: TRBV7-6

CDR3nt: TGTGCCAGCAGTTTACGGGGGGCCGATGAGACCCAGTACTTC
CDR3aa: CASSLRGADETQYF
abundance: .
d_gene: .
j_gene: TRBJ2-5
v_gene: TRBV12-3/TRBV12-4

CDR3nt: TGTGCCAGCAGCCGTGGACTAGCGGGGGGCACCTGGGAGCTGTTTTTT
CDR3aa: CASSRGLAGGTWELFF
abundance: .
d_gene: TRBD2
j_gene: TRBJ2-2
v_gene: TRBV12-3/TRBV12-4

CDR3nt: TGTGCCATCAGTGAGTCTTCTAGCGGGGGGGCCGCAGATACGCAGTATTTT
CDR3aa: CAISESSSGGAADTQYF
abundance: .
d_gene: TRBD2
j_gene: TRBJ2-3
v_gene: TRBV10-3

CDR3nt: TGCGCCAGCAGCCCGGGCGGGTCGGACGGGATACAGCAGTACTTC
CDR3aa: CASSPGGSDGIQQYF
abundance: .
d_gene: .
j_gene: TRBJ2-7
v_gene: TRBV5-1